This record concerns one T cell receptor (beta chain) sequence. The V and J ends lost 5 bases and 2 bases respectively, with 15 bases between them. The V gene's germline CDR1 is SGHTA and CDR2 FQGNSA. The CDR3 runs 15 residues. Assay used: immunoSEQ multiplex PCR; TCRdb lists only in-frame clones, some missing. The data show some 350,000 clones, about 87% seen once. Participants were aged roughly 18 to 90 years, lived in 24 US areas, and enrolled virtually. Donors of Cohort 3 who recovered were those that had two negative PCRs, clearance, or symptom resolution. This record belongs to a study of blood T cell repertoires in COVID-19.

Material: PBMCs or T cells enriched from blood (not recorded which). The genes are TRBV7-2 and TRBJ1-2; D perhaps matches TRBD1 (5 bases). The TCR originated in a woman aged 25 to 39 who had recovered from COVID-19. The CDR3 DNA reads TGTGCCAGCAGCATAGGAGGAAGACAGAACTATGGCTACACCTTC. Translating gives CASSIGGRQNYGYTF. Based on the CDR3 plus reference TRBV7-2 and TRBJ1-2, the full variable domain is GAGVSQSPSNKVTEKGKDVELRCDPISGHTALYWYRQSLGQGLEFLIYFQGNSAPDKSGLPSDRFSAERTGGSVSTLTIQRTQQEDSAVYLCASSIGGRQNYGYTFGSGTRLTVV.